A selection of T cell receptor beta chains follows, all from one sample in a study of blood T cell repertoires in COVID-19. Sequencing used immunoSEQ multiplex PCR; TCRdb keeps in-frame clones, though not all of them. The data contain about 280,000 clones, around nine tenths of them singletons. Sequences were obtained from peripheral blood. These receptors all stem from a woman aged 70-85 years with COVID-19, enrolled during active disease. Each CDR3 is given with its conserved first and last residue. D genes are given only for firm matches. Size is omitted from some rows. Given values are once, few, many or a class for expanded clones.

V gene,J gene,clone size,D gene,CDR3 DNA,CDR3 protein
TRBV28,TRBJ1-5,NA,TRBD1,TGTGCCAGCAGTTCCAGGGGGGCCAATCAGCCCCAGCATTTT,CASSSRGANQPQHF
TRBV19,TRBJ1-2,NA,NA,TGTGCCAGTAGGATTGAGGCTAACTATGGCTACACCTTC,CASRIEANYGYTF
TRBV3-1/TRBV3-2,TRBJ1-1,NA,NA,TGTGCCAGCAGCAAAACGTTACAGGGAATTGCTGAAGCTTTCTTT,CASSKTLQGIAEAFF
TRBV5-1,TRBJ2-7,NA,TRBD2,TGCGCCAGCAGCTTAAAACTAGCGGGGTATTACGAGCAGTACTTC,CASSLKLAGYYEQYF
TRBV28,TRBJ1-5,NA,NA,TGTGCCAGCAGTGGACAGTATAGCAATCAGCCCCAGCATTTT,CASSGQYSNQPQHF
TRBV5-1,TRBJ2-7,NA,NA,TGCGCCAGCAGCTTTCTAAGTAGCGGCTACGAGCAGTACTTC,CASSFLSSGYEQYF
TRBV24-1,TRBJ1-4,NA,TRBD1,TGTGCCACCAGTGATTCGGACAGGGCTGGAGAAAAACTGTTTTTT,CATSDSDRAGEKLFF
TRBV28,TRBJ1-6,NA,NA,TGTGCCAGCAGTGGCGGGACGGTCAATTCACCCCTCCACTTT,CASSGGTVNSPLHF
TRBV15,TRBJ1-1,NA,NA,TGTGCCACCAGCAGAGATCTCGATCCCGGGGTGACTGAAGCTTTCTTT,CATSRDLDPGVTEAFF
TRBV9,TRBJ1-2,NA,TRBD1,TGTGCCAGCAGCCCCCGGACAGGGAACTATGGCTACACCTTC,CASSPRTGNYGYTF
TRBV4-3,TRBJ1-4,NA,NA,TGCGCCAGCAGCCAAGATACTCGGGAAAAACTGTTTTTT,CASSQDTREKLFF
TRBV6-5,TRBJ2-1,NA,TRBD2,TGTGCCAGCAGTTTACCCCTAGCGGGGGCGGATGAGCAGTTCTTC,CASSLPLAGADEQFF
TRBV5-1,TRBJ2-3,NA,NA,TGCGCCAGCAGCTTGGGACAGAATACAGATACGCAGTATTTT,CASSLGQNTDTQYF
TRBV4-3,TRBJ1-6,NA,TRBD1,TGCGCCAGCAGCCAAGATCGGAGACAGGGACGTTCACCCCTCCACTTT,CASSQDRRQGRSPLHF
TRBV4-3,TRBJ2-1,NA,TRBD2,TGCGCCAGCAGCCAAGAACTAGCGGGGGCCTACAATGAGCAGTTCTTC,CASSQELAGAYNEQFF
TRBV19,TRBJ1-1,NA,NA,TGTGCCAGTAGTACCCAGGGGTCTGAAGCTTTCTTT,CASSTQGSEAFF
TRBV4-1,TRBJ1-2,NA,TRBD1,TGCGCCAGCAGCCGTGAAGGACAGGGATATGGCTACACCTTC,CASSREGQGYGYTF
TRBV14,TRBJ1-1,NA,NA,TGTGCCAGCAGCCACCGGTGGGGGGGGACATCCGATGGGCCGAACACTGAAGCTTTCTTT,CASSHRWGGTSDGPNTEAFF
TRBV4-2,TRBJ2-2,many,TRBD2,TGTGCCAGCAGCCAAGAATCCAGCGGGGGGGTAACCGGGGAGCTGTTTTTT,CASSQESSGGVTGELFF
TRBV4-1,TRBJ2-7,NA,NA,TGCGCCAGCAGCCAAGTTACAGGGCTCCACGAGCAGTACTTC,CASSQVTGLHEQYF
TRBV24-1,TRBJ2-2,NA,NA,TGTGCCACCAGTGATCCGATACTAGCCGGGGCCGGGGAGCTGTTTTTT,CATSDPILAGAGELFF
TRBV11-2,TRBJ2-1,NA,TRBD1,TGTGCCAGCAGCCGGGACAGGGTGTACAATGAGCAGTTCTTC,CASSRDRVYNEQFF
TRBV3-1/TRBV3-2,TRBJ2-3,NA,TRBD2,TGTGCCAGCAGCCGTTCCGAAGGGCGGGGGGCCACAGATACGCAGTATTTT,CASSRSEGRGATDTQYF
TRBV7-2,TRBJ1-5,NA,NA,TGTGCCAGCAGCTTGGGCAGAAATCAGCCCCAGCATTTT,CASSLGRNQPQHF
TRBV10-3,TRBJ1-1,NA,NA,TGTGCCATCAACGGCAGGTGGAACACTGAAGCTTTCTTT,CAINGRWNTEAFF
TRBV5-1,TRBJ2-2,NA,TRBD1,TGCGCCAGCAGCTCTAACCCGGGACAGGGGCCCGGGGAGCTGTTTTTT,CASSSNPGQGPGELFF
TRBV7-2,TRBJ2-5,NA,TRBD1,TGTGCCAGCAGCTTAGGAAGGGACAGGGCGAAAGAGACCCAGTACTTC,CASSLGRDRAKETQYF